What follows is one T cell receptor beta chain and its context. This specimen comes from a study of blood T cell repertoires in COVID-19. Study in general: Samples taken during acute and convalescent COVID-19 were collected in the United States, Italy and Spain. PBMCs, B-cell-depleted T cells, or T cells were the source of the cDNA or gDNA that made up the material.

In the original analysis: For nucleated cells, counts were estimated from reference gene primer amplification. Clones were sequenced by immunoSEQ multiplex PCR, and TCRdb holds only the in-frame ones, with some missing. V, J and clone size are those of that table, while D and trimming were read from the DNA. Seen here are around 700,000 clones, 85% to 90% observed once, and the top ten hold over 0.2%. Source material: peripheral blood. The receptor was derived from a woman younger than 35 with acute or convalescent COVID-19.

CDR3 bases: TGCGCCAGCAGCTCGGGACAGGGTCTTGGTGACTACGAGCAGTACTTC. Its protein product is CASSSGQGLGDYEQYF. The chain joins TRBV5-1 to TRBJ2-7, with 9 bases lining up with TRBD1. The V segment lost 3 bases and the J segment 3 bases; nucleotides outside the gene matches: 10. CDR3 length equals 16 residues. Germline-derived CDR1 and CDR2 are SGHRS and YFSETQ.